This TCR beta chain comes out of a study of blood T cell repertoires in COVID-19. Germline CDR1 is LNHDA and CDR2 is SQIVND (reference sequence). The CDR3 spans 15 residues. V lost 5 bases to trimming and J lost 0 bases, with 8 bases between them. Produced via immunoSEQ multiplex PCR; TCRdb's table is partial and in-frame only. The sample lists some 94,000 clones, roughly 89% occurring once. The rearrangement joins TRBV19 to TRBJ2-6, with a weak D call TRBD1 (6 bases). This TCR was recovered from a human donor in a cohort sampled during active COVID-19. The material sequenced was peripheral blood. The CDR3 bases are TGTGCCAGTAGTGACAGGAGCTCTGGGGCCAACGTCCTGACTTTC. This encodes CASSDRSSGANVLTF.